This T cell receptor beta chain was sequenced in a study of cytomegalovirus exposure and HLA in healthy donors. Study background: A subsequent analysis stated that the 90 to 150 validation repertoires were run on the same platform as the approximately 660 first-cohort repertoires.

Germline loops: CDR1 LNHDA, CDR2 SQIVND (reference sequence). The V and J ends lost 7 bases and 1 base, in that order; junction bases with no gene match: 9. The CDR3 totals 15 residues. Libraries were prepared by immunoSEQ multiplex PCR; TCRdb keeps only in-frame clonotypes and omits some of them. The sample holds 140,000 to 150,000 clones; approximately 86% are singletons and the top ten take 4.5% to 5.5%. Sequenced material: PBMCs. The chain combines TRBV19 with TRBJ1-2, with 7 bases that match TRBD1. This clonotype was obtained from a man aged 18-30 years in good health and CMV-seropositive. The CDR3 region has the DNA TGTGCCAGTACCACGGGGGACAGCTATAACTATGGCTACACCTTC. This encodes CASTTGDSYNYGYTF.